This paragraph reports one T cell receptor (beta chain). There are 17 residues in the CDR3. The data belong to a study of cytomegalovirus exposure and HLA in healthy donors. 60 Vbeta and 13 Jbeta primers were used in PCR. Sequencing used immunoSEQ multiplex PCR; TCRdb keeps in-frame clones, though not all of them. The profile shows about 160,000 clones, 80% to 85% of them singletons. The sequenced material came from PBMCs. This rearrangement joins TRBV21-1 to TRBJ2-2; no check of the table's D call, TRBD2, against the DNA was made. TRBV21-1 is deemed a pseudogene. This receptor was identified in a woman aged 18-29 years in good health and CMV-seronegative. The CDR3 loop is CASSPTTGGLEAGELFF. The DNA for the CDR3 is TGTGCCAGCAGCCCTACCACGGGAGGGCTCGAAGCCGGGGAGCTGTTTTTT.